One and the same sample provided the 14 T cell receptor beta chains below, sequenced in a study of OX40 agonist ivuxolimab in advanced cancers. Library preparation used the immunoSEQ multiplex PCR assay. Here the immuneACCESS table is served through TCRdb, limited to in-frame sequences with V and J called. Missing clones are a known gap in these copies; in checked studies unresolved V genes cover under half, and the rest lacks a known reason. In all, the sample holds over 75,000 clones, and roughly nine tenths of those were seen once. Of the sample, 1% to 1.3% is held by the ten largest clones. Here the sequenced sample was CD4+ or CD8+ T cells sorted from blood, taken in a trial of the OX40 agonist ivuxolimab. The receptors shown here come from an adult with an advanced solid tumor such as melanoma, head and neck, liver or kidney cancer.

This chain joins TRBV14 and TRBJ1-6; D is uncertain. The V end lost 1 base, the J end lost 7 bases, and 11 bases lay between the germline ends. The CDR3 contains 15 residues. CDR1 and CDR2 (germline): SGHDN, FVKESK. The chain's CDR3 is CASSQGVIANSPLHF. DNA for the CDR3: TGTGCCAGCAGCCAAGGAGTAATAGCCAATTCACCCCTCCACTTT. Full variable domain (remainder filled in from reference TRBV14 and TRBJ1-6): EAGVTQFPSHSVIEKGQTVTLRCDPISGHDNLYWYRRVMGKEIKFLLHFVKESKQDESGMPNNRFLAERTGGTYSTLKVQPAELEDSGVYFCASSQGVIANSPLHFGNGTRLTVT.

J is TRBJ2-2 and V is TRBV2; D unclear. Trimming took 1 base from V and 0 from J, leaving 3 bases between them. The CDR3 spans 14 residues. Germline CDR1 SNHLY, CDR2 FYNNEI. The CDR3 protein is CASSEVANTGELFF. The DNA of the CDR3 is TGTGCCAGCAGTGAAGTTGCGAACACCGGGGAGCTGTTTTTT.

The genes are TRBV19 and TRBJ2-7; D might be TRBD2 (6 bases). The ends were cut back, 3 bases at V and 3 bases at J, with 9 bases in the middle. Germline V gives CDR1 LNHDA, CDR2 SQIVND (reference sequence). This CDR3 has 13 residues. The CDR3 DNA reads as TGTGCCAGTAGTATTGGGACTTACTACGAGCAGTACTTC. Translation gives CASSIGTYYEQYF.

The genes are TRBV5-1 and TRBJ2-7; 7 positions agree with TRBD1. Germline V gene sequence: CDR1 SGHRS, CDR2 YFSETQ. The CDR3 is 15 amino acids. The V segment lost 3 bases and the J segment 7 bases; nucleotides outside the gene matches: 13. The CDR3 DNA sequence: TGCGCCAGCAGCTCCTCGACAGGGTCGATGGGTGAGCAGTACTTC. Translated, it gives CASSSSTGSMGEQYF.

V usage is TRBV4-2 and J usage is TRBJ2-3; 12 bases agree with TRBD2. Germline assignment: CDR1 LGHNA and CDR2 YNFKEQ. V dropped 3 bases and J dropped 5; count of bases not matched to a gene: 6. The CDR3 is 16 amino acids. In DNA form, the CDR3 reads TGTGCCAGCAGCCACAATCTAGCGGGAGGGCGAGATACGCAGTATTTT. Translation: CASSHNLAGGRDTQYF.

The chain is built from TRBV6-1 and TRBJ2-1, with TRBD1 identical over 8 bases. Trimming at V came to 5 bases and at J to 8 bases, leaving 11 bases not matched to a gene. Germline CDR1 is MNHNS and CDR2 is SASEGT. This CDR3 contains 15 residues. DNA for the CDR3: TGTGCCAGCAGTATTACAGGGGGGATTTACGATGAGCAGTTCTTC. It codes for CASSITGGIYDEQFF.

The genes are TRBV2 and TRBJ2-1, with 8 bases identical to TRBD2. This CDR3 is built from 16 residues. Looked up from germline, CDR1 is SNHLY and CDR2 is FYNNEI. V lost 8 bases to trimming and J lost 5 bases; unmatched junction nucleotides: 14. The CDR3 is CASDTSGAGGHNEQFF. DNA for the CDR3: TGTGCCAGCGATACATCGGGCGCGGGAGGCCACAATGAGCAGTTCTTC.

The V gene is TRBV5-1, the J gene TRBJ1-1; unclear D gene. Germline CDR1 and CDR2: SGHRS and YFSETQ. The CDR3 totals 15 residues. V lost 0 bases to trimming and J lost 4 bases, with 13 bases between them. CDR3 in amino acids: CASSLGPPTGTEAFF. As DNA, the CDR3 is TGCGCCAGCAGCTTGGGGCCACCAACCGGCACTGAAGCTTTCTTT.

This rearrangement joins TRBV5-4 to TRBJ2-1; TRBD2 matches at 14 bases. This CDR3 has 15 amino acids. After removal of 4 bases from V and 6 bases from J, the junction contained 3 bases not matched to a gene. The V gene's germline CDR1 is SGHNT and CDR2 YYREEE (reference sequence). CDR3 DNA: TGTGCCAGCAGCGGGACTAGCGGGAGTACCAATGAGCAGTTCTTC. As protein: CASSGTSGSTNEQFF.

The chain recombines TRBV5-1 with TRBJ1-2, with D unclear. The CDR3 sequence is 15 residues long. Trimming cost V 0 bases and J 8 bases, with 17 bases left between them. Germline V gene sequence: CDR1 SGHRS, CDR2 YFSETQ. CDR3 bases: TGCGCCAGCAGCTTGGACGCCGTGGCACGGACCGGCTACACCTTC. Amino acid sequence: CASSLDAVARTGYTF.

V and J are TRBV9 and TRBJ2-7; D gene unclear. Germline loops: CDR1 SGDLS, CDR2 YYNGEE. CDR3 length: 14 residues. The germline V and J ends were trimmed by 1 base and 3 bases, with 11 bases remaining between them. The CDR3 DNA is TGTGCCAGCAGCGTAACTCAGTCCGACTACGAGCAGTACTTC. Its translation is CASSVTQSDYEQYF.

The genes are TRBV19 and TRBJ2-7, with D tentatively TRBD1 (6 bases). The V end lost 3 bases, the J end lost 3 bases, and 21 bases lay between the germline ends. The CDR3 has 17 amino acids. Per germline, CDR1 LNHDA and CDR2 SQIVND (reference sequence). CDR3 nucleotides: TGTGCCAGTAGTATGATGATCACTACCGGGACAATCTACGAGCAGTACTTC. Translation gives CASSMMITTGTIYEQYF.

The rearrangement joins TRBV28 to TRBJ2-7; 8 positions agree with TRBD2. V lost 2 bases to trimming and J lost 4 bases; unmatched junction nucleotides: 7. This CDR3 is 15 amino acids long. Germline values: CDR1 MDHEN, CDR2 SYDVKM. CDR3 region: CASSLLAGASYEQYF. The CDR3 DNA follows: TGTGCCAGCAGTTTACTAGCGGGTGCCTCATACGAGCAGTACTTC.

Concerning this clone itself: At one end, the junction sequence differs from germline, possibly due to a read error. V usage is TRBV6-1 and J usage is TRBJ2-7; no clear D. Looked up from germline, CDR1 is MNHNS and CDR2 is SASEGT. The length of the CDR3 is 16 residues. CDR3 amino acids: CASSKAAPAASYEQYF. CDR3 coding DNA: TGTGCCAGCAGTAAAGCAGCCCCGGCAGCCTCCTACGAGCAGTACTTC.